These 24 T cell receptor beta chains originate from one sample sequenced in a study of T cell repertoires in cytomegalovirus infection. One entry per CDR3 protein, called by TCRdb with MiXCR from the reads. Here the sample spans 150,000 to 200,000 distinct CDR3 sequences, about 21% being singletons. Sequenced material: PBMCs. All receptors come from a human donor in good health (CMV status not recorded). Some clones in this sample may be carry-over from other donors' samples.

The sample holds many counts of this clonotype. The chain couples TRBV7-9 to TRBJ1-2; 10 bases align to TRBD1. Germline CDR1 is SEHNR and CDR2 is FQNEAQ (reference sequence). Trimming took 0 bases from V and 6 from J; bases not matched to a gene: 7. This CDR3 has 16 residues. This CDR3 is CASSLAPGQGIHGYTF. The CDR3 DNA is TGTGCCAGCAGCTTAGCTCCGGGACAGGGGATCCATGGCTACACCTTC.

The gene calls are TRBV12-3 or TRBV12-4 and TRBJ2-2; possibly TRBD2 for D (6 bases). The CDR3 covers 17 residues. V was pared by 7 bases and J by 1 base, with 19 bases between. The CDR3 DNA follows: TGTGCCAGCAACCACCCCTGGGGAGGCCGGAACACCGGGGAGCTGTTTTTT. This gives the protein CASNHPWGGRNTGELFF.

Many counts were recorded for this clonotype. J is TRBJ2-2 and V is TRBV28; TRBD2 matches 7 bases. The length of the CDR3 is 15 residues. Germline assignment: CDR1 MDHEN and CDR2 SYDVKM. The V segment lost 6 bases and the J segment 5 bases; nucleotides outside the gene matches: 9. As DNA, the CDR3 is TGTGCCAGCAGCGCCGCGGGAGTTCAAACCGGGGAGCTGTTTTTT. Its protein product is CASSAAGVQTGELFF.

This chain links TRBV10-2 with TRBJ1-1, with D possibly matching TRBD1 (5 bases). Trimming stripped 7 bases from V and 0 bases from J, with 9 bases between. The CDR3 length is 13 residues. Germline V gives CDR1 WSHSY, CDR2 SAAADI. This chain's CDR3 is CASKLTVNTEAFF. CDR3 DNA: TGCGCCAGCAAACTGACAGTGAACACTGAAGCTTTCTTT.

This clonotype was found many times. The chain has TRBV7-8 and TRBJ2-2; D gene unclear. The CDR3 extends over 14 amino acids. In germline, CDR1 is SGHVS, CDR2 FQNEAQ. The V and J ends lost 1 base and 1 base respectively, with 4 bases between them. In DNA, the CDR3 is TGTGCCAGCAGCTTAGTAAAGAACACCGGGGAGCTGTTTTTT. Translation gives CASSLVKNTGELFF. The full variable domain, rest sourced from reference TRBV7-8 and TRBJ2-2, is GAGVSQSPRYKVAKRGQDVALRCDPISGHVSLFWYQQALGQGPEFLTYFQNEAQLDKSGLPSDRFFAERPEGSVSTLKIQRTQQEDSAVYLCASSLVKNTGELFFGEGSRLTVL.

This clonotype was seen a few times. The genes are TRBV28 and TRBJ1-2; D remains unclear. Per the germline V gene, CDR1 is MDHEN and CDR2 is SYDVKM. The CDR3 extends over 14 amino acids. The V gene lost 1 base and the J gene lost 8 bases, with 14 bases spanning the gap. This CDR3 is CASSLSGRNDGYTF. CDR3 DNA: TGTGCCAGCAGTTTATCGGGCCGGAATGACGGCTACACCTTC.

The gene calls are TRBV7-9 and TRBJ2-1; 9 bases map to TRBD1. From germline, CDR1 is SEHNR and CDR2 FQNEAQ (reference sequence). This CDR3 contains 16 residues. Germline trimming cut 6 bases from V and 9 bases from J; bases unmatched to any gene: 15. CDR3 coding DNA: TGTGCCAGCAGGTTCTCTGAGGACAGGGGATCCGGTGAGCAGTTCTTC. Translated: CASRFSEDRGSGEQFF.

This chain links TRBV5-1 with TRBJ2-1, with TRBD2 matching over 12 bases. In germline, CDR1 is SGHRS, CDR2 YFSETQ. The CDR3 runs to 16 residues. Trimming at V came to 6 bases and at J to 7 bases, leaving 11 bases not matched to a gene. CDR3 residues: CASTILAGGFMNEQFF. CDR3 DNA sequence: TGCGCCAGCACCATACTAGCGGGAGGTTTCATGAATGAGCAGTTCTTC. The full variable domain, rest sourced from reference TRBV5-1 and TRBJ2-1, is KAGVTQTPRYLIKTRGQQVTLSCSPISGHRSVSWYQQTPGQGLQFLFEYFSETQRNKGNFPGRFSGRQFSNSRSEMNVSTLELGDSALYLCASTILAGGFMNEQFFGPGTRLTVL.

The chain is built from TRBV2 and TRBJ1-6, with 9 bases identical to TRBD1. Per germline, CDR1 SNHLY and CDR2 FYNNEI. This CDR3 contains 17 residues. V was clipped by 7 bases and J by 4 bases; unmatched bases: 11. The CDR3 DNA reads TGTGCCAGCAAGAGCGGACAGGGGTCTTATTATAATTCACCCCTCCACTTT. Amino acids: CASKSGQGSYYNSPLHF.

As concerns this clonotype: One end of the junction varies from germline; a read error may be responsible. This rearrangement joins TRBV28 to TRBJ2-3, with 11 bases that match TRBD2. CDR3 length equals 16 residues. The germline gives CDR1 MDHEN, CDR2 SYDVKM. Here the CDR3 DNA reads TGTGCCAGCAGTTTATCTCTAGCGGGAGGTCAAGATGCGCAGTATTTT. This gives the protein CASSLSLAGGQDAQYF.

This chain uses TRBV29-1 with TRBJ1-2; TRBD1 matches 8 bases. Trimming cost V 6 bases and J 4 bases; bases outside gene matches: 7. The CDR3 is made up of 13 amino acids. Per germline, CDR1 SQVTM and CDR2 ANQGSEA. The CDR3: CSVVFQGAYGYTF. In DNA, the CDR3 is TGCAGCGTAGTATTTCAGGGGGCCTATGGCTACACCTTC.

This clonotype came up a few times. The genes are TRBV7-9 and TRBJ1-4; D remains unclear. CDR3 length equals 15 residues. Trimming stripped 1 base from V and 8 bases from J, with 14 bases between. CDR1 and CDR2 (germline): SEHNR, FQNEAQ (reference sequence). The CDR3 here is CASSLGAPAQEKLFF. In nucleotides, the CDR3 is TGTGCCAGCAGCTTAGGGGCACCTGCGCAAGAAAAACTGTTTTTT.

The chain combines TRBV28 with TRBJ2-6; no reliable D call. Germline V gene lookup returns CDR1 MDHEN and CDR2 SYDVKM. V dropped 3 bases and J dropped 1 base, with 7 bases sitting between them. This CDR3 spans 15 amino acids. CDR3 protein: CASSFHISGANVLTF. In DNA, the CDR3 is TGTGCCAGCAGTTTCCATATATCTGGGGCCAACGTCCTGACTTTC.

The rearrangement joins TRBV9 to TRBJ2-3, with TRBD2 matching 12 bases. V was pared by 4 bases and J by 6 bases, with 3 bases of the junction left unmatched. Looked up from germline, CDR1 is SGDLS and CDR2 is YYNGEE. CDR3 length equals 14 residues. The CDR3 loop reads CASSFGTSGDTQYF. The DNA for the CDR3 is TGTGCCAGCAGCTTTGGGACTAGCGGGGATACGCAGTATTTT.

A word on this clonotype: One junction end disagrees with the germline gene, perhaps due to a read error. The genes are TRBV2 and TRBJ2-5; D remains unclear. The CDR3 is made up of 10 amino acids. Per germline, CDR1 SNHLY and CDR2 FYNNEI. CDR3 sequence reads: CASWLGSSHF. The CDR3 coding sequence is TGTGCCAGCTGGCTCGGGTCCTCCCACTTC.

V usage is TRBV28 and J usage is TRBJ1-2; unclear D gene. With 4 bases removed from V and 11 bases from J, the gap between germline ends came to 8 bases. CDR1 MDHEN and CDR2 SYDVKM come from the germline V gene. The CDR3 is made up of 10 amino acids. Here the CDR3 DNA reads TGTGCCAGCAGTTCCCGAGGTTACACCTTC. The encoded protein is CASSSRGYTF.

This chain connects TRBV28 to TRBJ2-4, with TRBD1 matching over 9 bases. The V segment lost 3 bases and the J segment 2 bases; nucleotides outside the gene matches: 8. The CDR3 totals 17 residues. Germline CDR1 MDHEN, CDR2 SYDVKM. The CDR3 DNA reads as TGTGCCAGCAGTTTTTTGGGGACAGGGCTGACCAAAAACATTCAGTACTTC. Translation gives CASSFLGTGLTKNIQYF.

The chain combines TRBV6-2 or TRBV6-3 with TRBJ1-5; D is perhaps TRBD1 (6 bases). The CDR3 extends over 15 amino acids. V was cut by 5 bases and J by 5 bases, with 16 bases left in between. Germline CDR1 is MNHEY and CDR2 is SVGEGT. Here the CDR3 reads CASSRDNPSYQPQHF. The CDR3 nucleotides read TGTGCCAGCAGTCGGGACAATCCTTCATATCAGCCCCAGCATTTT.

The V and J genes are TRBV7-2 and TRBJ2-4; no reliable D call. This CDR3 contains 16 residues. Germline V gives CDR1 SGHTA, CDR2 FQGNSA. The germline V and J ends were trimmed by 1 base and 3 bases, with 13 bases remaining between them. The CDR3 region has the DNA TGTGCCAGCAGCTTAGTGCCCCATAGTAGCAAAAACATTCAGTACTTC. Amino acid sequence: CASSLVPHSSKNIQYF.

Many counts were recorded for this clonotype. This rearrangement joins TRBV7-2 to TRBJ1-3; TRBD1 agrees at 9 bases. The CDR3 loop spans 19 amino acids. The J segment lost 1 base and the V segment lost 3 bases, leaving 13 bases of the junction unmatched. Germline CDR1 is SGHTA and CDR2 is FQGNSA. In DNA form, the CDR3 reads TGTGCCAGCAGCTTTACTACCGGGACAGGGCGAGGGTCTGGAAACACCATATATTTT. Translated: CASSFTTGTGRGSGNTIYF.

This clonotype occurred many times. The chain carries TRBV27 and TRBJ1-2; 10 positions agree with TRBD1. The junction had 5 bases not matched to a gene; V was cut back by 8 bases and J by 5 bases. The CDR3 covers 13 residues. Germline V gene data show CDR1 as MNHEY and CDR2 as SMNVEV (reference sequence). CDR3 bases: TGTGCCAGCCGGGGACAGGGGAGGTATGGCTACACCTTC. It codes for CASRGQGRYGYTF.

This chain links TRBV19 with TRBJ2-7; tentatively, D is TRBD1 or TRBD2 (5 bases each). Germline values: CDR1 LNHDA, CDR2 SQIVND (reference sequence). The CDR3 loop spans 13 amino acids. V shed 3 bases and J shed 6 bases, with 12 bases lying between them. CDR3: CASSMRGPGEQYF. The CDR3 nucleotides are TGTGCCAGTAGTATGAGGGGCCCAGGCGAGCAGTACTTC.

In this sample, this clonotype turned up many times. The gene calls are TRBV7-2 and TRBJ2-2, with 7 nucleotides matching TRBD2. CDR3 length: 16 amino acids. The germline CDR1 and CDR2 sequences are SGHTA and FQGNSA. Losses at the gene ends were 2 bases for V and 6 bases for J; bases not matched to a gene: 9. The CDR3: CASSLLGRGSSGELFF. The CDR3 coding sequence is TGTGCCAGCAGCTTACTTGGGAGGGGTTCTTCCGGGGAGCTGTTTTTT.

V and J are TRBV29-1 and TRBJ2-3; the D call may be TRBD1 or TRBD2 (5 bases each). The CDR3 sequence is 14 residues long. With 2 bases removed from V and 2 bases from J, the gap between germline ends came to 11 bases. The germline CDR1 and CDR2 sequences are SQVTM and ANQGSEA. The CDR3 DNA reads as TGCAGCGTTGAAACCCGGGGCCACACAGATACGCAGTATTTT. It yields the protein CSVETRGHTDTQYF.